One sample yielded the 8 T cell receptor beta chains listed below, sequenced in a study of identical twins. A single record per CDR3 protein comes from TCRdb applying MiXCR to the 5' RACE reads. The sample includes roughly 1,500,000 distinct CDR3 sequences, 25% to 35% of them seen just once. Sequencing used cord blood. The receptors derive from a newborn girl in good health.

This clonotype has more than one count but fewer than ten. The V gene is TRBV24-1, the J gene TRBJ1-5; D not resolved. The V end was cut by 9 bases, the J end by 3 bases, with 14 bases between. The CDR3 runs to 14 residues. CDR1 is KGHDR, CDR2 SFDVKD, per germline. The CDR3 sequence is CATQDGRLNQPQHF. The CDR3 DNA is TGTGCCACCCAGGACGGCCGCCTCAATCAGCCCCAGCATTTT.

J is TRBJ2-3 and V is TRBV2, with 7 bases aligning to TRBD2. Germline loops: CDR1 SNHLY, CDR2 FYNNEI. The CDR3 consists of 14 residues. V shed 5 bases, J shed 5 bases, and the junction held 7 bases outside the gene matches. CDR3 in amino acids: CASSILVAGDTQYF. As DNA, the CDR3 is TGTGCCAGCAGTATATTAGTAGCGGGAGATACGCAGTATTTT. The whole variable domain, remainder taken from reference TRBV2 and TRBJ2-3, is EPEVTQTPSHQVTQMGQEVILRCVPISNHLYFYWYRQILGQKVEFLVSFYNNEISEKSEIFDDQFSVERPDGSNFTLKIRSTKLEDSAMYFCASSILVAGDTQYFGPGTRLTVL.

The table lists this clonotype with a few counts. This sequence joins TRBV6-2 or TRBV6-3 and TRBJ2-1; TRBD1 or TRBD2 may be the D gene (5 bases each). The CDR3 is 15 amino acids. Germline V gene lookup returns CDR1 MNHEY and CDR2 SVGEGT. The V and J ends lost 9 bases and 6 bases respectively, with 21 bases between them. The CDR3 region is CASGGTGPLGNEQFF. DNA of the CDR3: TGTGCCAGTGGGGGTACCGGACCGCTAGGCAATGAGCAGTTCTTC.

The sample holds a few counts of this clonotype. V usage is TRBV12-3 or TRBV12-4 and J usage is TRBJ2-3; D may be TRBD1 or TRBD2 (6 bases each). V lost 2 bases to trimming and J lost 11 bases, with 20 bases between them. The CDR3 contains 15 residues. DNA for the CDR3: TGTGCCAGCAGTTTAACCTCAGGGGCGGGATGGGGGCAGTATTTT. Translation gives CASSLTSGAGWGQYF.

Concerning this clonotype: This may stem from a read error, because a much larger clone lies one nucleotide away. The V and J genes are TRBV7-6 and TRBJ2-7; D is unclear. The length of the CDR3 is 13 residues. Germline CDR1 and CDR2: SGHVS and FNYEAQ. This CDR3 reads CACSLDHIYEQYF. In DNA, the CDR3 is TGTGCCTGCAGCTTAGATCATATCTACGAGCAGTACTTC.

This clonotype was counted many times. The chain employs TRBV29-1 and TRBJ2-5; D might be TRBD1 (6 bases). There are 11 residues in the CDR3. CDR1 is SQVTM, CDR2 ANQGSEA, per germline. V dropped 8 bases and J dropped 4 bases, with 11 bases sitting between them. The CDR3 DNA reads TGCAGCTCCGAACAGGGAGAGACCCAGTACTTC. This translates into CSSEQGETQYF. The whole variable domain, filled in from reference TRBV29-1 and TRBJ2-5, reads SAVISQKPSRDICQRGTSLTIQCQVDSQVTMMFWYRQQPGQSLTLIATANQGSEATYESGFVIDKFPISRPNLTFSTLTVSNMSPEDSSIYLCSSEQGETQYFGPGTRLLVL.

The genes are TRBV13 and TRBJ2-5; D is ambiguous. This CDR3 spans 15 amino acids. CDR1 and CDR2 from the germline V gene are PRHDT and FYEKMQ (reference sequence). V lost 5 bases and J 5 bases, leaving 18 bases between the germline ends. CDR3 in amino acids: CASSARLVGTETQYF. CDR3 nucleotide sequence: TGTGCCAGCAGCGCGCGACTGGTCGGTACGGAGACCCAGTACTTC.

This clonotype was detected only a few times. This chain uses TRBV2 with TRBJ2-3; 7 nucleotides align to TRBD1. The CDR3 is made up of 16 amino acids. J was trimmed by 5 bases and V by 5 bases; bases with no gene match: 13. Germline CDR1 is SNHLY and CDR2 is FYNNEI. CDR3 residues: CASSPRRTGSGDTQYF. In DNA form, the CDR3 reads TGTGCCAGCAGTCCCCGAAGGACAGGCTCGGGAGATACGCAGTATTTT. The whole variable domain, filled in from reference TRBV2 and TRBJ2-3, reads EPEVTQTPSHQVTQMGQEVILRCVPISNHLYFYWYRQILGQKVEFLVSFYNNEISEKSEIFDDQFSVERPDGSNFTLKIRSTKLEDSAMYFCASSPRRTGSGDTQYFGPGTRLTVL.